This TCR beta chain was sequenced during a study of control samples from healthy donors and cancer patients. V lost 4 bases and J 3 bases, leaving 26 bases between the germline ends. Germline CDR1 reads SGDLS; CDR2 reads YYNGEE. This CDR3 has 19 residues. This table comes from immunoSEQ multiplex PCR, and its TCRdb copy is limited to in-frame clones, with some not included. Counted here are some 120,000 clones, approximately 94% occurring once; the ten biggest clones make up roughly 4%. This clone was recorded once. Material: blood. The V and J genes are TRBV9 and TRBJ2-1; the D gene is possibly TRBD1 (5 bases). The receptor was isolated from a man between 25 and 39 years old in good health. The CDR3 is CASSFQSTVKKGLYNEQFF. The CDR3 DNA reads TGTGCCAGCAGCTTCCAATCGACAGTCAAAAAGGGTCTCTACAATGAGCAGTTCTTC.